These 25 T cell receptor beta chains originate from one sample sequenced in a study of CD8+ T cells in alopecia areata. Sequencing relied on a cDNA template that was reverse transcribed from extracted RNA. The protocol was immunoSEQ multiplex PCR, while the TCRdb copy is restricted to in-frame clones and leaves out a portion. Of 150,000 or so clones listed, around 47% are singletons. The sequenced sample consisted of CD4+ T cells sorted from blood. The receptors here all came from a human donor with alopecia areata.

About this clone: Other DNA sequences in this specimen translate into the identical CDR3. V and J are TRBV27 and TRBJ1-5, with D uncertain. With 1 base removed from V and 7 bases from J, the gap between germline ends came to 5 bases. This CDR3 has 12 amino acids. CDR1 and CDR2 from the germline V gene are MNHEY and SMNVEV (reference sequence). In DNA, the CDR3 is TGTGCCAGCAGTTTATTAGGACAGCCCCAGCATTTT. Its translation: CASSLLGQPQHF.

The genes are TRBV6-5 and TRBJ2-1, with TRBD1 identical over 7 bases. Per germline, CDR1 MNHEY and CDR2 SVGAGI. Germline trimming cut 6 bases from V and 4 bases from J; bases unmatched to any gene: 6. The CDR3 length is 14 residues. The CDR3 bases are TGTGCCAGCAGCGGACAGGCGGAATACAATGAGCAGTTCTTC. Translated, it gives CASSGQAEYNEQFF.

This clone was seen more than once but under ten times. The chain combines TRBV4-1 with TRBJ2-1; 7 bases match TRBD1. J gave up 8 bases and V 3 bases, and 7 bases lay outside the gene matches. Germline-derived CDR1 and CDR2 are MGHRA and YSYEKL. This CDR3 comprises 14 residues. The CDR3: CASSHPDRVDEQFF. DNA for the CDR3: TGCGCCAGCAGCCATCCCGACAGGGTTGATGAGCAGTTCTTC.

This clone was counted a few times. V and J are TRBV18 and TRBJ1-2, with 9 bases identical to TRBD1. V lost 3 bases to trimming and J lost 13 bases; unmatched junction nucleotides: 6. This CDR3 has 12 amino acids. The V gene's germline CDR1 is KGHSH and CDR2 LQKENI. The CDR3 is CASSPTGGIGTF. The CDR3 DNA is TGTGCCAGCTCACCGACAGGGGGAATCGGCACCTTC.

This clone was seen a handful of times. J is TRBJ1-4 and V is TRBV29-1, with 7 bases fitting TRBD1. Trimming removed 6 bases from V and 1 base from J; junction bases left unmatched: 5. Germline-derived CDR1 and CDR2 are SQVTM and ANQGSEA. This CDR3 is 14 amino acids long. The CDR3 DNA sequence: TGCAGCGTCCAACAGGGGTTAACTAATGAAAAACTGTTTTTT. Protein sequence: CSVQQGLTNEKLFF.

As regards this clone: The same CDR3 can be traced to other DNA sequences in this sample. The chain links TRBV29-1 to TRBJ2-5; 9 bases match TRBD1. In germline, CDR1 is SQVTM, CDR2 ANQGSEA. The CDR3 has 12 residues. Losses at the gene ends were 6 bases for V and 4 bases for J; bases not matched to a gene: 3. The CDR3 reads CSVRQGGETQYF. CDR3 in DNA: TGCAGCGTACGACAGGGGGGAGAGACCCAGTACTTC.

This clone was seen a handful of times. The CDR3 region has the DNA TGCAGCGTTCAGCGGCTAGCGGGAGAGGGGGAGCAGTTCTTC. It yields the protein CSVQRLAGEGEQFF. The V and J genes are TRBV29-1 and TRBJ2-1; TRBD2 aligns across 10 bases. The CDR3 covers 14 residues. The V segment lost 5 bases and the J segment 10 bases; nucleotides outside the gene matches: 11. CDR1 is SQVTM, CDR2 ANQGSEA, per germline.

The gene calls are TRBV9 and TRBJ2-1; TRBD2 agrees at 10 bases. V shed 0 bases and J 6 bases; nucleotides not matched to a gene: 6. The CDR3 runs 16 residues. CDR1 SGDLS and CDR2 YYNGEE come from the germline V gene. CDR3 residues: CASSVGSSGSLNEQFF. DNA for the CDR3: TGTGCCAGCAGCGTAGGTTCTAGCGGGAGCCTCAATGAGCAGTTCTTC.

In its sample, this clone was seen a few times. The V call is TRBV19, the J call TRBJ2-4; 9 bases map to TRBD1. The CDR3 totals 14 residues. Per germline, CDR1 LNHDA and CDR2 SQIVND (reference sequence). V lost 5 bases, J lost 6 bases, and 5 bases stayed unmatched. The CDR3 sequence: CASSLTGGANIQYF. The CDR3 DNA sequence: TGTGCCAGTAGTCTTACAGGGGGCGCAAACATTCAGTACTTC.

This chain's CDR3 is CASSIMMTATDTQYF. CDR3 in DNA: TGTGCCAGCAGTATAATGATGACGGCCACAGATACGCAGTATTTT. The V and J genes are TRBV2 and TRBJ2-3; no firm D call. The CDR3 has 15 residues. The V end was cut by 5 bases, the J end by 2 bases, with 14 bases between. Germline V CDR1 and CDR2: SNHLY, FYNNEI. Drawing the rest from reference TRBV2 and TRBJ2-3, the complete variable domain is EPEVTQTPSHQVTQMGQEVILRCVPISNHLYFYWYRQILGQKVEFLVSFYNNEISEKSEIFDDQFSVERPDGSNFTLKIRSTKLEDSAMYFCASSIMMTATDTQYFGPGTRLTVL.

A note on this clone: An end of the junction does not agree with germline; a read error may underlie this. The chain links TRBV7-7 to TRBJ2-5, with 11 bases lining up with TRBD2. CDR3 size: 15 residues. The germline CDR1 and CDR2 sequences are SSHAT and FNYEAQ (reference sequence). The CDR3 here is CASSSGLADQETQYF. CDR3 in DNA: TGTGCTAGCAGCTCGGGACTAGCGGACCAAGAGACCCAGTACTTC. Filled out from reference TRBV7-7 and TRBJ2-5, the complete variable domain reads GAGVSQSPRYKVTKRGQDVTLRCDPISSHATLYWYQQALGQGPEFLTYFNYEAQPDKSGLPSDRFSAERPEGSISTLTIQRTEQRDSAMYRCASSSGLADQETQYFGPGTRLLVL.

This clone was observed a handful of times. The chain combines TRBV29-1 with TRBJ2-1; TRBD2 aligns across 8 bases. After removal of 4 bases from V and 8 bases from J, the junction contained 7 bases not matched to a gene. This CDR3 has 13 amino acids. Germline V CDR1 and CDR2: SQVTM, ANQGSEA. The CDR3 nucleotides are TGCAGCGTTGGGAGCGGGAGAAGCTATGAGCAGTTCTTC. Amino acid sequence: CSVGSGRSYEQFF.

J is TRBJ2-1 and V is TRBV7-9; D call uncertain. Germline-derived CDR1 and CDR2 are SEHNR and FQNEAQ (reference sequence). Deletions cut 5 bases from V and 6 bases from J, with 11 bases between. The CDR3 is 13 residues long. The CDR3 sequence: CASSIWGSNEQFF. In DNA form, the CDR3 reads TGTGCCAGCAGCATCTGGGGTTCCAATGAGCAGTTCTTC.

J is TRBJ1-2 and V is TRBV28; D remains unclear. CDR1 is MDHEN, CDR2 SYDVKM, per germline. The CDR3 is 12 residues long. V was trimmed by 6 bases and J by 8 bases, leaving 13 bases between them. The CDR3 bases are TGTGCCAGCAGCCTCCTGGGCCGAGGCTACACCTTC. The encoded protein is CASSLLGRGYTF.

This clone was observed a handful of times. V is TRBV5-1 and J is TRBJ2-1; D unclear. CDR1 SGHRS and CDR2 YFSETQ come from the germline V gene. CDR3 length: 13 amino acids. V was cut by 0 bases and J by 8 bases, with 9 bases left in between. CDR3 amino acids: CASSLAPIHEQFF. CDR3 nucleotide sequence: TGCGCCAGCAGCTTGGCCCCGATCCATGAGCAGTTCTTC.

This clone turned up a few times. V gene TRBV5-4 combines with J gene TRBJ2-3, with D hard to call. Germline V gives CDR1 SGHNT, CDR2 YYREEE (reference sequence). The ends were cut back, 4 bases at V and 2 bases at J, with 11 bases in the middle. This CDR3 is 14 amino acids long. The CDR3 spells CASSQTVTTDTQYF. The CDR3 DNA follows: TGTGCCAGCAGCCAGACTGTCACCACAGATACGCAGTATTTT.

J is TRBJ2-2 and V is TRBV4-1, with 10 bases aligning to TRBD2. The CDR3 runs to 21 residues. V trimming: 2 bases; J trimming: 2 bases; junction bases outside the gene matches: 17. Germline V gene lookup returns CDR1 MGHRA and CDR2 YSYEKL. In nucleotides, the CDR3 is TGCGCCAGCAGCCAATCGAGCGGGAGGGTCCCTCCCCTCTCCAACACCGGGGAGCTGTTTTTT. Its translation: CASSQSSGRVPPLSNTGELFF.

This chain uses TRBV29-1 with TRBJ1-5, with no clear D. This CDR3 contains 14 residues. V was pared by 4 bases and J by 2 bases, with 12 bases between. Per germline, CDR1 SQVTM and CDR2 ANQGSEA. In DNA, the CDR3 is TGCAGCGTTGTACCGGCAGGAGGCAATCAGCCCCAGCATTTT. Amino acids: CSVVPAGGNQPQHF.

The chain employs TRBV5-1 and TRBJ2-5; a weak D match, TRBD1 (6 bases). There are 13 residues in the CDR3. With 5 bases removed from V and 2 bases from J, the gap between germline ends came to 10 bases. Germline values: CDR1 SGHRS, CDR2 YFSETQ. CDR3 nucleotides: TGCGCCAGCAGACGGGACACGCAAGAGACCCAGTACTTC. It specifies CASRRDTQETQYF.

V gene TRBV5-4 combines with J gene TRBJ2-3, with D perhaps TRBD2 (6 bases). Per the germline V gene, CDR1 is SGHNT and CDR2 is YYREEE (reference sequence). V lost 0 bases and J lost 0, with 14 bases in between. There are 17 residues in the CDR3. The CDR3 DNA is TGTGCCAGCAGCTTGGGACCTAGCGCTCATAGCACAGATACGCAGTATTTT. Amino acids: CASSLGPSAHSTDTQYF. The full variable domain, its missing parts supplied by reference TRBV5-4 and TRBJ2-3, is ETGVTQSPTHLIKTRGQQVTLRCSSQSGHNTVSWYQQALGQGPQFIFQYYREEENGRGNFPPRFSGLQFPNYSSELNVNALELDDSALYLCASSLGPSAHSTDTQYFGPGTRLTVL.

The chain uses TRBV4-2 and TRBJ2-7; TRBD2 aligns across 12 bases. V shed 4 bases and J 3 bases; nucleotides not matched to a gene: 16. The CDR3 is 19 amino acids. Germline V CDR1 and CDR2: LGHNA, YNFKEQ. CDR3 amino acids: CASSPNYGLAGQRSYEQYF. The CDR3 DNA reads as TGTGCCAGCAGCCCTAATTATGGACTAGCGGGACAAAGAAGCTACGAGCAGTACTTC.

The chain uses TRBV5-1 and TRBJ2-3; a weak D match, TRBD2 (5 bases). Per the germline V gene, CDR1 is SGHRS and CDR2 is YFSETQ. The CDR3 consists of 14 residues. V dropped 0 bases and J dropped 4 bases, with 9 bases sitting between them. The CDR3 loop is CASSLVGVSDTQYF. The CDR3 bases are TGCGCCAGCAGCTTGGTCGGGGTTTCAGATACGCAGTATTTT.

The rearrangement joins TRBV10-3 to TRBJ2-2; D uncertain. In germline, CDR1 is ENHRY, CDR2 SYGVKD. Trimming removed 11 bases from V and 3 bases from J, with 4 bases in between. The CDR3 is 10 amino acids. Written as DNA, the CDR3 is TGTGCCGTCTACACCGGGGAGCTGTTTTTT. Protein product: CAVYTGELFF.

The chain couples TRBV6-5 to TRBJ1-2, with 8 nucleotides matching TRBD1. The J segment lost 4 bases and the V segment lost 2 bases, leaving 6 bases of the junction unmatched. Germline CDR1 MNHEY, CDR2 SVGAGI. The CDR3 loop spans 15 amino acids. CDR3 amino acids: CASSYDGQGGYGYTF. The CDR3 DNA reads as TGTGCCAGCAGTTACGACGGACAGGGTGGCTATGGCTACACCTTC.

The V call is TRBV27, the J call TRBJ2-5, with D tentatively TRBD2 (5 bases). The CDR3 covers 16 residues. The germline V gene encodes CDR1 MNHEY and CDR2 SMNVEV (reference sequence). The V end lost 3 bases, the J end lost 0 bases, and 14 bases lay between the germline ends. The CDR3 protein is CASSLRSGKYQETQYF. CDR3 DNA sequence: TGTGCCAGCAGTTTGAGATCGGGGAAGTACCAAGAGACCCAGTACTTC.